This TCR beta chain was recovered during a study of blood T cells in healthy people across ages. The CDR3 is 19 amino acids. CDR1 is MDHEN and CDR2 is SYDVKM in the germline V gene. Notes on this clonotype: One junction end disagrees with the germline gene, perhaps due to a read error.

Next came a second PCR, run for roughly 6 to 11 cycles, which used a sample-barcoded 5' primer along with a J-beta primer mix. All cDNA molecules were each tagged by a template-switch adaptor with 12 random nucleotides. TCRdb fed the 5' RACE reads into MiXCR, producing one record per CDR3 protein. The sample carries roughly 1,700,000 distinct CDR3 sequences, approximately 30% recorded once. Specimen: blood. The TCR comes from a woman in her twenties or thirties in good health. This chain connects TRBV28 to TRBJ1-2; D is ambiguous. This CDR3 reads CAGSLGYWAAETPNYGYTF. In nucleotides, the CDR3 is TGTGCCGGCAGTTTAGGCTATTGGGCAGCGGAAACTCCTAACTATGGCTACACCTTC.